These 22 T cell receptor beta chains came from one sample sequenced in a study of regulatory T cells in long-lasting Graves disease. Both iRepertoire HTBI primers and Arm-PCR of CDR3 regions were used to build the TCR beta libraries. TCRdb redid the calling of the multiplex PCR reads with MiXCR, one entry per CDR3 protein. The table has around 450,000 distinct CDR3 sequences, around a fifth seen once. Indicated time point: persistent/refractory GD, antithyroid drugs over 5 years with positive TRAb. After RNA was extracted from PBMCs, the TCR library was made from it. This specimen consisted of peripheral blood mononuclear cells (PBMCs), obtained when the disease was refractory, from a patient treated with antithyroid drugs. Source of these receptors: a female donor with Graves disease.

In this sample, this clonotype turned up a few times. The chain combines TRBV19 with TRBJ2-4, with 7 bases matching TRBD1. V was clipped by 6 bases and J by 13 bases; unmatched bases: 9. Germline V gene lookup returns CDR1 LNHDA and CDR2 SQIVND (reference sequence). The CDR3 has 12 residues. The CDR3 protein is CASSRLPGQQYF. The CDR3, as DNA: TGTGCCAGTAGCCGATTACCGGGACAGCAGTACTTC. The whole variable domain, remainder taken from reference TRBV19 and TRBJ2-4, is DGGITQSPKYLFRKEGQNVTLSCEQNLNHDAMYWYRQDPGQGLRLIYYSQIVNDFQKGDIAEGYSVSREKKESFPLTVTSAQKNPTAFYLCASSRLPGQQYFGAGTRLSVL.

There are a few counts of this clonotype. This chain connects TRBV7-8 to TRBJ1-5; tentatively, D is TRBD1 (5 bases). V was clipped by 2 bases and J by 8 bases, with 19 bases between them. The CDR3 totals 16 residues. The germline V gene encodes CDR1 SGHVS and CDR2 FQNEAQ. For the CDR3, the DNA is TGTGCCAGCAGCTTAAGAGCCAGGGACCGGGGGGAGCCCCAGCATTTT. Its protein product is CASSLRARDRGEPQHF. Filled out from reference TRBV7-8 and TRBJ1-5, the complete variable domain reads GAGVSQSPRYKVAKRGQDVALRCDPISGHVSLFWYQQALGQGPEFLTYFQNEAQLDKSGLPSDRFFAERPEGSVSTLKIQRTQQEDSAVYLCASSLRARDRGEPQHFGDGTRLSIL.

This clonotype showed up just a few times. The V call is TRBV12-3 or TRBV12-4, the J call TRBJ2-7; D gene uncertain. The CDR3 is 15 amino acids. V dropped 4 bases and J dropped 2 bases, with 15 bases sitting between them. CDR3 nucleotides: TGTGCCAGCAGTTCCCCCCATGGATTCACCTACGAGCAGTACTTC. The encoded protein is CASSSPHGFTYEQYF.

In its sample, this clonotype was seen many times. This chain uses TRBV3-1 with TRBJ2-5; D gene ambiguous. V lost 6 bases, J lost 2 bases, and 16 bases lay in between. The CDR3 runs to 15 residues. Germline V gives CDR1 LGHDT, CDR2 YNNKEL (reference sequence). CDR3 coding DNA: TGTGCCAGCAGGCCCCTGTCCAGCGAGCAAGAGACCCAGTACTTC. This encodes CASRPLSSEQETQYF.

J is TRBJ2-7 and V is TRBV3-1; a possible D gene is TRBD1 (6 bases). The CDR3 has 15 amino acids. Trimming stripped 5 bases from V and 2 bases from J, with 16 bases between. Germline assignment: CDR1 LGHDT and CDR2 YNNKEL (reference sequence). As DNA, the CDR3 is TGTGCCAGCAGCAACGCACGACAGGCACCCTACGAGCAGTACTTC. Translation: CASSNARQAPYEQYF.

This clonotype was seen more than once but under ten times. This may arise from a read error, as a much more abundant clone is one base away. The chain joins TRBV28 to TRBJ2-2; possibly TRBD1 for D (6 bases). There are 15 residues in the CDR3. Germline assignment: CDR1 MDHEN and CDR2 SYDVKM. The CDR3 region has the DNA TGTGCCAGCAGTTTCAGGGGTAGTCGAGCCGGGGAGCTGCTTTTT. Translated: CASSFRGSRAGELLF.

This clonotype appeared many times. The V call is TRBV6-1, the J call TRBJ1-5; tentatively, D is TRBD1 (6 bases). Trimming pared 6 bases from V and 7 bases from J, leaving 7 bases between. Germline V lookup: CDR1 MNHNS, CDR2 SASEGT. The CDR3 covers 11 residues. CDR3 protein: CASRTGQPQHF. The CDR3 DNA sequence: TGTGCCAGCAGGACAGGCCAGCCCCAGCATTTT.

The chain recombines TRBV7-9 with TRBJ1-3, with D tentatively TRBD1 (5 bases). V lost 1 base, J lost 4 bases, and 11 bases lay in between. Looked up from germline, CDR1 is SEHNR and CDR2 is FQNEAQ (reference sequence). The CDR3 runs 15 residues. CDR3 protein: CASSLDSRAGNTIYF. The DNA for the CDR3 is TGTGCCAGCAGCTTAGATTCCAGGGCGGGAAACACCATATATTTT.

This clonotype came up a few times. The genes are TRBV19 and TRBJ1-5; D gene uncertain. There are 16 residues in the CDR3. The V gene's germline CDR1 is LNHDA and CDR2 SQIVND (reference sequence). V was cut by 0 bases and J by 4 bases, with 13 bases left in between. CDR3 DNA: TGTGCCAGTAGTATAGATCGGGCAGCTGATAATCAGCCCCAGCATTTT. Protein sequence: CASSIDRAADNQPQHF.

This clonotype was observed at least ten times. This sequence joins TRBV6-2 or TRBV6-3 and TRBJ1-5, with D possibly TRBD1 on 6 matching bases. The CDR3 length is 13 residues. Germline V lookup: CDR1 MNHEY, CDR2 SVGEGT. V was clipped by 7 bases and J by 3 bases, with 10 bases between them. The CDR3, as DNA: TGTGCCAGCACCGACAGGACCAATCAGCCCCAGCATTTT. As protein: CASTDRTNQPQHF.

In regard to this clonotype: The CDR3 does not end in the conserved phenylalanine or tryptophan, so this is likely a read error. This chain links TRBV27 with TRBJ1-5; D unresolved. Germline V gene data show CDR1 as MNHEY and CDR2 as SMNVEV (reference sequence). V lost 9 bases and J lost 7, with 13 bases in between. The CDR3 extends over 12 amino acids. As DNA, the CDR3 is TGTGCCAGTTCGATCTCGGGACAGCCCCAGCATTCT. Translated, it gives CASSISGQPQHS.

In this sample, this clonotype turned up a few times. The V call is TRBV28, the J call TRBJ2-7, with D unresolved. Per germline, CDR1 MDHEN and CDR2 SYDVKM. This CDR3 spans 13 amino acids. V lost 6 bases and J 3 bases, leaving 12 bases between the germline ends. Here the CDR3 reads CASSTRWRYEQYF. The CDR3 DNA reads as TGTGCCAGCAGCACTCGGTGGCGCTACGAGCAGTACTTC.

This clonotype appeared many times. The rearrangement uses TRBV10-3 and TRBJ2-7; the D gene is possibly TRBD2 (5 bases). V gave up 4 bases and J gave up 3 bases, with 16 bases separating them. The V gene's germline CDR1 is ENHRY and CDR2 SYGVKD. This CDR3 is 15 amino acids long. CDR3 sequence (DNA): TGTGCCATCAGTGTGTATGGAGGAGGTGTCTACGAGCAGTACTTC. Its protein is CAISVYGGGVYEQYF.

In this sample, this clonotype turned up many times. The junction and the germline gene differ at one end; a read error may be behind it. This chain joins TRBV2 and TRBJ1-2, with D unresolved. This CDR3 is built from 11 residues. Per the germline V gene, CDR1 is SNHLY and CDR2 is FYNNEI. CDR3 coding DNA: TGTGCCAGCAGCGAAGGGTATGGCTACACCTTC. Its translation: CASSEGYGYTF.

This chain uses TRBV10-3 with TRBJ2-1; TRBD2 aligns across 7 bases. Germline loops: CDR1 ENHRY, CDR2 SYGVKD. The CDR3 covers 16 residues. V was clipped by 7 bases and J by 4 bases; unmatched bases: 13. This CDR3 is CAIKSGDGSLYNEQFF. The CDR3 DNA reads as TGTGCCATCAAAAGCGGGGACGGGAGTCTATACAATGAGCAGTTCTTC.

This clonotype appeared many times. The chain employs TRBV7-9 and TRBJ1-2; D is undetermined. This CDR3 spans 11 amino acids. Trimming removed 5 bases at V and 6 bases at J, with 7 bases between. The germline V gene has CDR1 SEHNR and CDR2 FQNEAQ (reference sequence). CDR3 residues: CASSTTHGYTF. The DNA of the CDR3 is TGTGCCAGCAGCACGACCCATGGCTACACCTTC.

At least ten counts were recorded for this clonotype. V is TRBV27 and J is TRBJ2-4, with D hard to call. Germline loops: CDR1 MNHEY, CDR2 SMNVEV (reference sequence). Trimming took off 7 bases at V and 0 bases at J, with 13 bases between the two ends. There are 15 residues in the CDR3. CDR3 in amino acids: CASIGSPIAKNIQYF. The CDR3 nucleotides are TGTGCCAGCATTGGGTCTCCGATAGCCAAAAACATTCAGTACTTC.

This clonotype was recorded at least ten times. The rearrangement links TRBV27 to TRBJ2-7; 9 bases line up with TRBD1. The CDR3 is 14 amino acids. V was pared by 6 bases and J by 4 bases, with 7 bases of the junction left unmatched. Germline values: CDR1 MNHEY, CDR2 SMNVEV (reference sequence). In DNA, the CDR3 is TGTGCCAGCAGCAACGGACAGGGGAGGTACGAGCAGTACTTC. Translated, it gives CASSNGQGRYEQYF.

A word on this clonotype: A much larger clone differs from this one at a single base, so this may be a read error. Given the absence of the conserved phenylalanine or tryptophan at the CDR3 end, a read error is likely. The rearrangement uses TRBV7-9 and TRBJ2-7, with 8 bases aligning to TRBD1. This CDR3 has 15 residues. Germline loops: CDR1 SEHNR, CDR2 FQNEAQ (reference sequence). V dropped 3 bases and J dropped 3; count of bases not matched to a gene: 7. CDR3 loop: CASSFTSTGDYEQYL. The CDR3 DNA reads TGTGCCAGCAGCTTCACATCGACAGGGGACTACGAGCAGTACCTC.

In this sample, this clonotype turned up many times. The chain couples TRBV20-1 to TRBJ1-2; D might be TRBD1 (6 bases). V was trimmed by 0 bases and J by 3 bases, leaving 8 bases between them. This CDR3 is built from 13 residues. Germline lookup yields CDR1 DFQATT and CDR2 SNEGSKA (reference sequence). This chain's CDR3 is CSAREGADYGYTF. Here the CDR3 DNA reads TGCAGTGCTAGAGAGGGGGCAGACTATGGCTACACCTTC.

This clonotype was seen only a few times. The genes are TRBV29-1 and TRBJ2-7, with a tentative D call TRBD1 (6 bases). CDR1 SQVTM and CDR2 ANQGSEA come from the germline V gene. The V end was cut by 5 bases, the J end by 6 bases, with 8 bases between. The CDR3 covers 10 residues. The CDR3: CSVLTGEQYF. The DNA of the CDR3 is TGCAGCGTTTTGACAGGCGAGCAGTACTTC.

The V and J genes are TRBV2 and TRBJ2-7; D is perhaps TRBD1 or TRBD2 (5 bases each). The CDR3 loop spans 14 amino acids. V was trimmed by 1 base and J by 2 bases, leaving 9 bases between them. CDR1 is SNHLY, CDR2 FYNNEI, per germline. CDR3 nucleotide sequence: TGTGCCAGCAGTGAAGTCAGGGAGACCTACGAGCAGTACTTC. Its protein is CASSEVRETYEQYF. Complete variable domain (other parts from reference TRBV2 and TRBJ2-7): EPEVTQTPSHQVTQMGQEVILRCVPISNHLYFYWYRQILGQKVEFLVSFYNNEISEKSEIFDDQFSVERPDGSNFTLKIRSTKLEDSAMYFCASSEVRETYEQYFGPGTRLTVT.